The entry below gives a single TCR beta chain sequence along with its context. Cells stained for CD3, CD4, CD8, CD45RA, CD27 and viability were sorted into four CD45RA/CD27 subsets. This sample is part of a study of naive and memory T cell subsets. Germline V CDR1 and CDR2: ENHRY, SYGVKD. The CDR3 runs to 16 residues. With V trimmed by 3 bases and J by 1 base, 5 bases remained unmatched. Two oligonucleotides, mixed equimolar, formed the beta constant-region primer covering TRBC1 and TRBC2. The cDNA 3' end received a ligated single-stranded oligonucleotide carrying the SP2 primer and a 12-nucleotide UMI. In TCRdb, the UMI-ligation and nested PCR reads were re-called with MiXCR into one record per CDR3 protein. The sample carries tens of thousands of distinct CDR3 sequences, roughly 13% recorded once.

Sequenced input: central memory CD4+ T cells from blood. The TCR sequence derives from a human donor in good health. V usage is TRBV10-3 and J usage is TRBJ1-1; 10 bases match TRBD1. In DNA form, the CDR3 reads TGTGCCATCAGTGACGGGGACAGGGGAAGGAACACTGAAGCTTTCTTT. Its protein product is CAISDGDRGRNTEAFF.